This TCR beta chain was sequenced in a study of blood T cell repertoires in COVID-19. Donors in Cohort 3 who had recovered were those with two negative PCRs, healthcare professional clearance, or resolution of their symptoms. Trimming shortened V by 6 bases and J by 0 bases, and 11 bases separated the two germline ends. The CDR3 consists of 14 residues. CDR1 is SNHLY and CDR2 is FYNNEI in the germline V gene. Repertoires were generated with immunoSEQ multiplex PCR, while TCRdb's copy carries only in-frame clones and drops some. The sample consists of some 180,000 clones, approximately 89% of them appearing once.

The sequencing sample was made of PBMCs or T cells enriched from blood (not recorded which). The chain recombines TRBV2 with TRBJ1-2, with unresolved D. The sequence came from a middle-aged man who had recovered from COVID-19. CDR3 nucleotide sequence: TGTGCCAGCAGGGCCCAGGCCCCTAACTATGGCTACACCTTC. Its protein product is CASRAQAPNYGYTF. The full variable domain, its missing parts supplied by reference TRBV2 and TRBJ1-2, is EPEVTQTPSHQVTQMGQEVILRCVPISNHLYFYWYRQILGQKVEFLVSFYNNEISEKSEIFDDQFSVERPDGSNFTLKIRSTKLEDSAMYFCASRAQAPNYGYTFGSGTRLTVV.